The 30 T cell receptor beta chains presented below share a single source sample, sequenced in a study of blood T cells in healthy people across ages. A second PCR, run for about 7 to 11 cycles, used a sample-barcoded 5' primer plus a J-beta primer mix. Using its own MiXCR run on the 5' RACE reads, TCRdb lists one record per CDR3 protein. This table holds around 690,000 distinct CDR3 sequences, 45% to 65% found once. The sequencing input was blood. Receptors were obtained from a man between 60 and 70 years old in good health.

This clonotype appeared a single time. This rearrangement joins TRBV4-1 to TRBJ1-6, with 8 bases lining up with TRBD1. Germline V gene lookup returns CDR1 MGHRA and CDR2 YSYEKL. V trimming: 0 bases; J trimming: 8 bases; junction bases outside the gene matches: 12. This CDR3 is built from 18 residues. CDR3 DNA sequence: TGCGCCAGCAGCCAAGAGAAGTCCGGACAGGGAATCGATTCACCCCTCCACTTT. Its translation is CASSQEKSGQGIDSPLHF.

The chain recombines TRBV5-1 with TRBJ2-1; 8 bases match TRBD1. Trimming cost V 5 bases and J 9 bases; bases outside gene matches: 7. The V gene's germline CDR1 is SGHRS and CDR2 YFSETQ. The CDR3 spans 13 residues. The CDR3 region is CASRGQGAGEQFF. CDR3 nucleotide sequence: TGCGCCAGCAGAGGGCAGGGGGCCGGTGAGCAGTTCTTC.

Only a few counts were recorded for this clonotype. This rearrangement joins TRBV11-2 to TRBJ2-4, with D hard to call. The germline V and J ends were trimmed by 5 bases and 7 bases, with 9 bases remaining between them. There are 12 residues in the CDR3. CDR1 and CDR2 from the germline V gene are SGHAT and FQNNGV. In DNA, the CDR3 is TGTGCCAGCAGCCTCACGTGGAACATTCAGTACTTC. Translation gives CASSLTWNIQYF.

V and J are TRBV29-1 and TRBJ1-2, with 8 bases aligning to TRBD1. Germline values: CDR1 SQVTM, CDR2 ANQGSEA. V trimming: 6 bases; J trimming: 7 bases; junction bases outside the gene matches: 13. CDR3 length equals 14 residues. CDR3 protein: CSVLIGQGGPGYTF. Written as DNA, the CDR3 is TGCAGCGTGCTAATAGGACAGGGAGGGCCTGGCTACACCTTC.

About this clonotype itself: Mismatch with germline at one junction end may stem from a read error. This CDR3 is CACSVAVGRGGLETQYF. CDR3 DNA sequence: TGTGCCTGCAGCGTAGCGGTTGGCAGGGGCGGGTTGGAGACCCAGTACTTC. J is TRBJ2-5 and V is TRBV9; TRBD1 or TRBD2 may be the D gene (6 bases each). The CDR3 has 17 residues. In germline, CDR1 is SGDLS, CDR2 YYNGEE.

The rearrangement uses TRBV4-2 and TRBJ2-5; the match to TRBD2 covers 8 bases. The J call may be in error: the DNA end matches TRBJ2-7 better. Germline V gene sequence: CDR1 LGHNA, CDR2 YNFKEQ. This CDR3 contains 19 residues. The CDR3 loop reads CASSQDRRGAAGHPYEQYF. CDR3 sequence (DNA): TGTGCCAGCAGCCAAGATCGGCGGGGGGCGGCGGGCCACCCCTACGAGCAGTACTTC.

This sequence joins TRBV5-6 and TRBJ2-4; D may correspond to TRBD1 or TRBD2 (5 bases each). Germline V gene lookup returns CDR1 SGHDT and CDR2 YYEEEE. V was clipped by 0 bases and J by 13 bases, with 23 bases between them. The CDR3 sequence is 16 residues long. The CDR3 DNA sequence: TGTGCCAGCAGCTTGGCGGGGTCGGCAGGGAGCAATGAGCAGTACTTC. It codes for CASSLAGSAGSNEQYF.

The table lists this clonotype with a count of one. The V and J genes are TRBV12-3 or TRBV12-4 and TRBJ2-3; D could derive from TRBD1 or TRBD2 (5 bases each). Trimming stripped 6 bases from V and 4 bases from J, with 11 bases between. The CDR3 is 13 amino acids. CDR3 DNA: TGTGCCAGCAGGCTCAGGGACCCAGATACGCAGTATTTT. It encodes CASRLRDPDTQYF.

This clonotype was counted a few times. This chain uses TRBV20-1 with TRBJ2-2; D unclear. The CDR3 consists of 11 residues. Trimming took 3 bases from V and 5 from J, leaving 4 bases between them. Germline V gene lookup returns CDR1 DFQATT and CDR2 SNEGSKA (reference sequence). CDR3 nucleotide sequence: TGCAGTGCTAGCCGGACCGGGGAGCTGTTTTTT. It encodes CSASRTGELFF.

This clonotype was recorded only once. The rearrangement uses TRBV14 and TRBJ1-6, with TRBD1 identical over 10 bases. The germline CDR1 and CDR2 sequences are SGHDN and FVKESK. V was pared by 6 bases and J by 9 bases, with 8 bases of the junction left unmatched. The CDR3 runs 15 residues. The CDR3 DNA is TGTGCCAGCAGTTATGGGACAGGGGCATTTTCACCCCTCCACTTT. As protein: CASSYGTGAFSPLHF.

This clonotype was found a few times. The chain recombines TRBV7-2 with TRBJ2-3; 7 positions match TRBD1. Trimming at V came to 3 bases and at J to 5 bases, leaving 2 bases not matched to a gene. Germline V gene data show CDR1 as SGHTA and CDR2 as FQGNSA. This CDR3 has 13 amino acids. Here the CDR3 DNA reads TGTGCCAGCAGCTTCAACAGGGGAGATACGCAGTATTTT. Protein product: CASSFNRGDTQYF. Combining the CDR3 with reference TRBV7-2 and TRBJ2-3 gives the whole variable domain GAGVSQSPSNKVTEKGKDVELRCDPISGHTALYWYRQSLGQGLEFLIYFQGNSAPDKSGLPSDRFSAERTGGSVSTLTIQRTQQEDSAVYLCASSFNRGDTQYFGPGTRLTVL.

This clonotype occurred a few times. The rearrangement uses TRBV5-1 and TRBJ2-5, with a tentative D call TRBD1 (5 bases). V shed 2 bases and J shed 3 bases, with 14 bases lying between them. Germline CDR1 SGHRS, CDR2 YFSETQ. The length of the CDR3 is 15 residues. The CDR3 sequence: CASSFYRTTEETQYF. The CDR3 DNA follows: TGCGCCAGCAGCTTCTACAGGACGACGGAAGAGACCCAGTACTTC.

This chain joins TRBV20-1 and TRBJ2-7; 9 bases agree with TRBD2. Germline-derived CDR1 and CDR2 are DFQATT and SNEGSKA (reference sequence). This CDR3 region has 15 residues. Germline trimming cut 2 bases from V and 3 bases from J; bases unmatched to any gene: 8. The CDR3 reads CSARKGPAGGYEQYF. The CDR3, as DNA: TGCAGTGCTAGAAAGGGACCAGCGGGGGGCTACGAGCAGTACTTC.

The chain links TRBV11-3 to TRBJ2-5; D perhaps matches TRBD2 (5 bases). The CDR3 loop spans 14 amino acids. The germline V gene encodes CDR1 SGHNT and CDR2 YENEEA. V lost 5 bases and J 5 bases, leaving 15 bases between the germline ends. CDR3 amino acids: CASSPTRGSETQYF. The CDR3, as DNA: TGTGCCAGCAGCCCGACCCGGGGTTCGGAGACCCAGTACTTC.

The CDR3 coding sequence is TGTGCCAGCAGGAAGGTTGGATTGGACTATGGCTACACCTTC. Protein product: CASRKVGLDYGYTF. The chain links TRBV6-2 or TRBV6-3 to TRBJ1-2; the D is unclear. This CDR3 contains 14 residues. Germline V lookup: CDR1 MNHEY, CDR2 SVGEGT. The V gene lost 6 bases and the J gene lost 3 bases, with 14 bases spanning the gap.

This clonotype came up many times. V is TRBV20-1 and J is TRBJ2-6; no definite D call. CDR3 length: 14 amino acids. Per the germline V gene, CDR1 is DFQATT and CDR2 is SNEGSKA (reference sequence). Trimming removed 0 bases at V and 1 base at J, with 4 bases between. The CDR3 DNA reads as TGCAGTGCTAGAGAGGGTTCTGGGGCCAACGTCCTGACTTTC. This sequence encodes CSAREGSGANVLTF.

This clonotype appeared many times. The CDR3 loop is CASSSGLYGYTF. In nucleotides, the CDR3 is TGTGCCAGCTCATCGGGACTTTATGGCTACACCTTC. This sequence joins TRBV12-3 or TRBV12-4 and TRBJ1-2, with D possibly matching TRBD1 (5 bases). The CDR3 totals 12 residues. The V gene lost 8 bases and the J gene lost 5 bases, with 12 bases spanning the gap.

In DNA, the CDR3 is TGCAGTGCTAGAGAACCGGGACTAGCGGGGGTTCTACAAGAGACCCAGTACTTC. Its translation: CSAREPGLAGVLQETQYF. The rearrangement links TRBV20-1 to TRBJ2-5; 14 bases align to TRBD2. V was clipped by 0 bases and J by 2 bases; unmatched bases: 8. This CDR3 is built from 18 residues. Germline V lookup: CDR1 DFQATT, CDR2 SNEGSKA (reference sequence).

In this sample, this clonotype turned up a few times. The chain is built from TRBV4-1 and TRBJ1-2; D is uncertain. Germline lookup yields CDR1 MGHRA and CDR2 YSYEKL. CDR3 size: 15 residues. Trimming left V 0 bases short and J 4 bases short, with 12 bases between. The CDR3 spells CASSQESGFFYGYTF. Here the CDR3 DNA reads TGCGCCAGCAGCCAAGAGAGCGGTTTCTTCTATGGCTACACCTTC.

This sequence joins TRBV21-1 and TRBJ1-5; TRBD1, as called in the table, went unchecked against the DNA. TRBV21-1 is deemed a pseudogene. The CDR3 has 17 residues. The CDR3 spells CASNLRLDRESGQPQHF. CDR3 coding DNA: TGTGCCAGCAACTTAAGGTTAGACAGGGAGAGTGGTCAGCCCCAGCATTTT.

The chain uses TRBV4-1 and TRBJ1-5; no clear D. The CDR3 is 16 amino acids. V was clipped by 0 bases and J by 4 bases, with 13 bases between them. Germline CDR1 and CDR2: MGHRA and YSYEKL. CDR3 region: CASSQEGSRRNQPQHF. In DNA, the CDR3 is TGCGCCAGCAGCCAAGAGGGGTCTAGGCGGAATCAGCCCCAGCATTTT.

CDR3 nucleotides: TGCGCCAGCGGCCTGGGGACAGTCCAAGAGACCCAGTACTTC. Its translation is CASGLGTVQETQYF. This chain connects TRBV5-1 to TRBJ2-5; TRBD1 aligns across 7 bases. Germline V gives CDR1 SGHRS, CDR2 YFSETQ. The CDR3 extends over 14 amino acids. V dropped 7 bases and J dropped 1; count of bases not matched to a gene: 7.

This chain links TRBV3-1 with TRBJ2-5, with unresolved D. In germline, CDR1 is LGHDT, CDR2 YNNKEL (reference sequence). The CDR3 is made up of 16 amino acids. V lost 4 bases and J lost 2, with 17 bases in between. CDR3 in DNA: TGTGCCAGCAGCCCAGGAGCAACCACTTCTCAAGAGACCCAGTACTTC. It translates to CASSPGATTSQETQYF.

V usage is TRBV6-6 and J usage is TRBJ1-6; TRBD1 matches at 7 bases. V gave up 2 bases and J gave up 9 bases; unmatched junction bases: 10. Germline-derived CDR1 and CDR2 are MNHNY and SVGAGI (reference sequence). This CDR3 has 16 residues. Here the CDR3 DNA reads TGTGCCAGCAGTTACCCCCCGGGACAGCTTCTTTCACCCCTCCACTTT. Translating it yields CASSYPPGQLLSPLHF.

This chain connects TRBV10-2 to TRBJ2-3; 8 positions agree with TRBD2. V shed 8 bases and J 6 bases; nucleotides not matched to a gene: 1. Germline V gene data show CDR1 as WSHSY and CDR2 as SAAADI. This CDR3 has 11 residues. The CDR3 bases are TGCGCCAGCGCTAGCGGGGATACGCAGTATTTT. The encoded protein is CASASGDTQYF.

The V and J genes are TRBV5-1 and TRBJ1-6, with D unclear. The CDR3 totals 14 residues. Germline V gene data show CDR1 as SGHRS and CDR2 as YFSETQ. Trimming cost V 5 bases and J 8 bases, with 14 bases left between them. The DNA of the CDR3 is TGCGCCAGCAGAACACAAGGGAACTATTCACCCCTCCACTTT. This sequence encodes CASRTQGNYSPLHF.

V usage is TRBV6-5 and J usage is TRBJ1-1; D gene uncertain. The germline CDR1 and CDR2 sequences are MNHEY and SVGAGI. This CDR3 comprises 14 residues. V was shortened by 10 bases and J by 7 bases, with 22 bases between the two germline ends. CDR3 in DNA: TGTGCCACTTGTTCGGGCAAGTACGGAGATGAAGCTTTCTTT. It specifies CATCSGKYGDEAFF.

The chain is built from TRBV19 and TRBJ2-3; D is ambiguous. The CDR3 totals 13 residues. V lost 3 bases, J lost 2 bases, and 6 bases lay in between. Germline V gene data show CDR1 as LNHDA and CDR2 as SQIVND (reference sequence). The CDR3 is CASSIEVTDTQYF. In DNA, the CDR3 is TGTGCCAGTAGTATCGAGGTCACAGATACGCAGTATTTT. Combining the CDR3 with reference TRBV19 and TRBJ2-3 gives the whole variable domain DGGITQSPKYLFRKEGQNVTLSCEQNLNHDAMYWYRQDPGQGLRLIYYSQIVNDFQKGDIAEGYSVSREKKESFPLTVTSAQKNPTAFYLCASSIEVTDTQYFGPGTRLTVL.

This sequence joins TRBV6-5 and TRBJ2-5, with 13 bases identical to TRBD2. CDR1 MNHEY and CDR2 SVGAGI come from the germline V gene. J was trimmed by 2 bases and V by 4 bases; bases with no gene match: 4. This CDR3 spans 16 amino acids. The CDR3 sequence is CASSSWTSGGQETQYF. CDR3 nucleotides: TGTGCCAGCAGTTCCTGGACTAGCGGGGGACAAGAGACCCAGTACTTC.

The V and J genes are TRBV3-1 and TRBJ1-2; the D is unclear. Trimming took 6 bases from V and 8 from J, leaving 16 bases between them. The CDR3 length is 13 residues. The germline gives CDR1 LGHDT, CDR2 YNNKEL (reference sequence). CDR3 in DNA: TGTGCCAGCAGTCCCTATGGCAGCGGAGGCTACACCTTC. It is translated as CASSPYGSGGYTF.